The clone carrying this T cell receptor (beta chain) was seen many times. The antigen is not known. The data stem from a study of T cells in Graves' hyperthyroidism and ophthalmopathy. Study-wide results and caveats: For ophthalmopathy, model prediction preceded onset by a median 6.5 months.

With duration under 3 months, ophthalmopathy was active: Clinical Activity Score at least 3, NOSPECS at least 4. CDR3 length equals 19 residues. The V segment lost 4 bases and the J segment 0 bases; nucleotides outside the gene matches: 12. The germline V gene encodes CDR1 SGHVS and CDR2 FNYEAQ. TCR beta CDR3 sequences were amplified from RNA transcripts. HTBI primers were the set used in a first-round RT-PCR of the TCR CDR3. TCRdb ran MiXCR on the multiplex PCR reads and lists one entry per CDR3 protein. Among roughly 57,000 distinct CDR3 sequences listed, under 70% were seen once. This sequence originates from a woman aged 60 to 75 with Graves' ophthalmopathy. Sequenced material: blood. J is TRBJ2-7 and V is TRBV7-6, with TRBD2 matching over 13 bases. In DNA, the CDR3 is TGTGCCAGCAGCTGGGGGGAGGGACTAGCGGGGACGAGCTCCTACGAGCAGTACTTC. This translates into CASSWGEGLAGTSSYEQYF.